These 5 T cell receptor beta chains came from one sample sequenced in a study of blood T cell repertoires in COVID-19. Sequencing was performed with immunoSEQ multiplex PCR; in TCRdb, only in-frame clones are kept and a portion is missing. Of a few hundred thousand clones in the sample, approximately 86% are singletons; the top ten hold about 4.6%. The sample taken for sequencing was PBMCs or T cells enriched from blood (not recorded which). The receptors come from a woman younger than 45 who had been exposed to COVID-19.

The V and J genes are TRBV5-1 and TRBJ2-7, with D possibly matching TRBD1 (5 bases). Germline lookup yields CDR1 SGHRS and CDR2 YFSETQ. Trimming took 0 bases from V and 7 from J, leaving 17 bases between them. The CDR3 contains 15 residues. CDR3 coding DNA: TGCGCCAGCAGCTTGGGTGGGCAGGGATTGGGTGAGCAGTACTTC. Translated: CASSLGGQGLGEQYF.

The chain joins TRBV2 to TRBJ2-3; 9 nucleotides match TRBD1. In germline, CDR1 is SNHLY, CDR2 FYNNEI. The CDR3 is 15 residues long. V was clipped by 6 bases and J by 4 bases; unmatched bases: 8. CDR3 nucleotides: TGTGCCAGCAGACCAACAGGGGGCAGGGCAGATACGCAGTATTTT. It yields the protein CASRPTGGRADTQYF.

This sequence joins TRBV7-6 and TRBJ1-3; weak D call: TRBD1 (5 bases). Trimming left V 1 base short and J 4 bases short, with 20 bases between. Germline CDR1 SGHVS, CDR2 FNYEAQ. This CDR3 has 18 residues. The CDR3 coding sequence is TGTGCCAGCAGCTTAGTAGGTCGGGGGAGCGTAAAAGGAAACACCATATATTTT. This sequence encodes CASSLVGRGSVKGNTIYF.

The chain carries TRBV19 and TRBJ1-6, with 9 bases identical to TRBD1. CDR3 length: 15 amino acids. After removal of 6 bases from V and 9 bases from J, the junction contained 9 bases not matched to a gene. Germline assignment: CDR1 LNHDA and CDR2 SQIVND (reference sequence). The CDR3 DNA reads TGTGCCAGTAGCGGGACAGGGTTGAGGACTTCACCCCTCCACTTT. Translation gives CASSGTGLRTSPLHF.

This chain joins TRBV5-1 and TRBJ2-2, with D maybe TRBD2 (5 bases). The CDR3 totals 14 residues. Trimming took off 3 bases at V and 2 bases at J, with 8 bases between the two ends. In germline, CDR1 is SGHRS, CDR2 YFSETQ. The CDR3 DNA reads TGCGCCAGCAGCTACGGGATTAACACCGGGGAGCTGTTTTTT. This codes for CASSYGINTGELFF.